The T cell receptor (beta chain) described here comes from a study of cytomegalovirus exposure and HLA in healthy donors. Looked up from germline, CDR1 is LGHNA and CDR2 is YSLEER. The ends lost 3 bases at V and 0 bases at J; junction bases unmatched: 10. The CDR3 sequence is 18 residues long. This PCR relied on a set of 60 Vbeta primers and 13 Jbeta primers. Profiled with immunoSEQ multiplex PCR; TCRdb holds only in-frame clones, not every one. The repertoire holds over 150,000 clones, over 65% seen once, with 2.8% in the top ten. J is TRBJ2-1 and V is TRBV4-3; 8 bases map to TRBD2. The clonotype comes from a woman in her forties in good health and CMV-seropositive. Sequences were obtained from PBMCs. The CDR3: CASSQTSERISSYNEQFF. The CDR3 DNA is TGCGCCAGCAGCCAGACTAGCGAGAGAATAAGCTCCTACAATGAGCAGTTCTTC.